The entry below gives a single T cell receptor (beta chain) sequence along with its context. Many counts were recorded for this clonotype. The specificity of this receptor is unknown. Base-call qualities are not available, and no considerably larger clone is one nucleotide away. This sample is part of a study of Graves' ophthalmopathy and Graves' hyperthyroidism (dated by TCRdb to the late 2010s). About the full investigation: Peripheral blood was collected before any treatment was given, at the time of initial diagnosis. To tell Graves' ophthalmopathy apart from Graves' hyperthyroidism, and to predict which patients would progress to ophthalmopathy, the study relied on TCR beta repertoire signatures. In total, around 140 blood samples were TCR-sequenced: 43 ophthalmopathy, approximately 75 hyperthyroidism and some 17 hyperthyroidism-to-ophthalmopathy patients. To explore V-J signatures that distinguish ophthalmopathy from hyperthyroidism, a discovery set of more than 90 patients was enrolled, made up of approximately 45 with ophthalmopathy and around 57 with stable hyperthyroidism. An independent validation cohort comprised around 20 hyperthyroidism patients and roughly 15 patients who later progressed from hyperthyroidism to ophthalmopathy. In about 6 hyperthyroidism patients, T-cell repertoires of thyroid tissue and blood were compared. Following sample collection, hyperthyroidism patients were given methimazole at a starting dose of 30 mg daily, and ophthalmopathy patients were given high-dose intravenous methylprednisolone. The 75 to 100 discovery patients were randomly split 7:3 into training and test sets.

Overall study results and their limits: No statistical method was used to set the sample size in advance, and the investigators knew which group each participant was assigned to. In validation, the model predicted ophthalmopathy progression with 70.59% sensitivity and 72.22% specificity; some twelve predicted patients were CT-confirmed with GO in a median of about 6.1 months. Ophthalmopathy was separated from stable hyperthyroidism by the 13-signature model with more than 85% sensitivity and 81.08% specificity in cross-validation and with 80%/75% in the test set. Most of the expanded thyroid clonotypes with a frequency above 0.001 were also detected in blood, and it was suggested that the thyroid immune response may be reflected by blood repertoires.

Hyperthyroidism was considered stable if no progression to ophthalmopathy occurred within 18 months of follow-up. The hyperthyroidism patients were 18 to 65 years old and newly diagnosed, with a disease duration of less than 2 months. Patients with other autoimmune diseases, uncontrolled infections, pregnancy or lactation were excluded from the study. Clinical symptoms, serum thyroxine, TRAb, thyroid ultrasound and orbital computed tomography were used for diagnosis. PBMCs were isolated from more than 9 ml of fresh peripheral blood by Ficoll-Paque density gradient centrifugation. Trizol reagent was used to extract the total RNA, and its quality was then checked on an Agilent 2100 Bioanalyzer. The CDR3 runs 14 amino acids, cysteine and phenylalanine included. Solely the CDR3 DNA is kept, with 42 bases framed from the first base. CDR1 DFQATT and CDR2 SNEGSKA were looked up in the germline V gene (reference sequence). Deletion took 5 bases off V and 2 bases off J, with a span of 15 bases between the germline ends.

For repertoire sequencing, TCR beta CDR3 regions were amplified from RNA transcripts. HTBI primers and the Qiagen OneStep RT-PCR kit were used in a first-round RT-PCR, which was followed by a second-round multiplex PCR, size selection and purification. The libraries underwent paired-end sequencing with 100 bp reads on an Illumina HiSeq2000. In the paper's pipeline: SOAPnuke was used to process the reads, throwing out any read that had adapters, had uncalled bases, had a mean Phred below 15, or lacked an exact constant-primer or identifier match. High-quality paired reads were merged with COPE v1.2.5. Each unique nucleotide sequence was defined as a clonotype, and clonotypes were aligned to IMGT TRB V, D and J references with MiTCR v1.1. The analysis was limited to V-J combinations with a frequency above 0.0001, which together covered more than 99% of repertoires. For each V-J combination, a TCR clonal expansion and chaos score was defined as the ratio of F50 clonal expansion to chaos observed in the TCRdist matrix. Welch's t-statistics and random forest were used to reduce the features to 10 to 15 V-J combinations, which were then used as input to a naive Bayes classifier. The Morisita-Horn index was used to measure how similar the thyroid and blood repertoires were. Through fastp at Q25 and MiXCR, TCRdb rebuilt clones from the public reads, retaining in-frame beta chains. CDR3 protein duplicates are merged, each entry listing the most common genes and DNA. TCRdb assigned the V and J calls; the authors' analysis was not used. Present in this sample are about 380,000 distinct CDR3 sequences, 15% of which were seen just once. Roughly 7% of the sample lies in the top ten.

This receptor was obtained from a woman aged 18-29 years with stable Graves' hyperthyroidism. Donor details come from another sample of the same person, matched by shared clones. The sequenced material came from peripheral blood. Recombination connected TRBV20-1 to TRBJ2-5; D gene: possibly TRBD1, on 6 matching bases. The sequence in DNA is TGCAGTGCTTATACAGGGATCGGGCAAGAGACCCAGTACTTC. It is translated as CSAYTGIGQETQYF.